The 18 T cell receptor beta chains listed next were all sequenced from one sample in a study of T cells after posttransplantation cyclophosphamide. Sequencing was performed with immunoSEQ multiplex PCR; in TCRdb, only in-frame clones are kept and a portion is missing. This record lists over 20,000 clones, none seen once only, and the top ten clones contain about 1.5%. Specimen: PBMCs. These receptors originate from a man aged 45-65 years in good health, CMV-negative, and a related stem cell transplant donor.

Ten or more counts support this clone. In DNA form, the CDR3 reads TGTGCCAGCTCACCACCCCGCCAGGGGCACACAGATACGCAGTATTTT. Its translation is CASSPPRQGHTDTQYF. This chain links TRBV18 with TRBJ2-3; TRBD1 might be the D (6 bases). The CDR3 has 16 residues. Trimming took 0 bases from V and 2 from J, leaving 12 bases between them. Per germline, CDR1 KGHSH and CDR2 LQKENI.

This clone was seen ten or more times. The rearrangement links TRBV7-2 to TRBJ2-6; a possible D gene is TRBD1 (5 bases). CDR1 is SGHTA and CDR2 is FQGNSA in the germline V gene. CDR3 length: 14 residues. V lost 5 bases to trimming and J lost 4 bases, with 9 bases between them. The CDR3 is CASSLGAGANVLTF. CDR3 nucleotides: TGTGCCAGCAGCCTAGGGGCAGGGGCCAACGTCCTGACTTTC.

This clone was counted many times. The CDR3 DNA is TGTGCCAGCAGACTTAACAGCTATCAGCCCCAGCATTTT. Translated, it gives CASRLNSYQPQHF. This chain links TRBV27 with TRBJ1-5; D remains unclear. CDR3 size: 13 residues. The V and J ends lost 6 bases and 5 bases respectively, with 11 bases between them. Germline V gene sequence: CDR1 MNHEY, CDR2 SMNVEV (reference sequence).

In its sample, this clone was seen many times. V and J are TRBV19 and TRBJ2-3; D is possibly TRBD2 (5 bases). V was trimmed by 7 bases and J by 1 base, leaving 12 bases between them. In germline, CDR1 is LNHDA, CDR2 SQIVND (reference sequence). The length of the CDR3 is 14 residues. The CDR3: CASTPSGGTDTQYF. The CDR3 nucleotides read TGTGCCAGTACTCCCAGCGGAGGCACAGATACGCAGTATTTT.

By share of the sample, this clone is medium-sized. This sequence joins TRBV6-1 and TRBJ1-1; 8 bases agree with TRBD1. Germline CDR1 and CDR2: MNHNS and SASEGT. With V trimmed by 6 bases and J by 5 bases, 11 bases remained unmatched. This CDR3 has 15 residues. The CDR3 spells CASSRETGAGTEAFF. CDR3 coding DNA: TGTGCCAGCAGCCGAGAGACAGGGGCGGGAACTGAAGCTTTCTTT.

This clone has a handful of counts. The chain links TRBV19 to TRBJ2-5; D gene uncertain. The J call may be wrong; the DNA end is better matched by TRBJ2-7. Germline V lookup: CDR1 LNHDA, CDR2 SQIVND (reference sequence). The CDR3 has 12 amino acids. The CDR3 DNA reads as TGTGCCAGTAGTATAGGCTCCTACGAGCAGTACTTC. This translates into CASSIGSYEQYF.

This chain uses TRBV27 with TRBJ2-5; 9 nucleotides agree with TRBD1. Losses at the gene ends were 5 bases for V and 1 base for J; bases not matched to a gene: 8. This CDR3 spans 16 amino acids. CDR1 MNHEY and CDR2 SMNVEV come from the germline V gene (reference sequence). CDR3 sequence (DNA): TGTGCCAGCAGTGTAAGGACAGGGGATTCCCAAGAGACCCAGTACTTC. Its protein is CASSVRTGDSQETQYF.

This clone has at least ten counts. This chain connects TRBV7-9 to TRBJ2-2; 9 bases fit TRBD1. In germline, CDR1 is SEHNR, CDR2 FQNEAQ (reference sequence). V was pared by 3 bases and J by 5 bases, with 10 bases of the junction left unmatched. The CDR3 has 17 residues. This CDR3 reads CASSFLTGTGWTGELFF. CDR3 nucleotide sequence: TGTGCCAGCAGCTTCCTAACCGGGACAGGGTGGACCGGGGAGCTGTTTTTT.

This clone was observed at least ten times. The J gene is TRBJ1-2, the V gene TRBV10-2; 7 bases are a match to TRBD1. Losses at the gene ends were 3 bases for V and 7 bases for J; bases not matched to a gene: 14. Per germline, CDR1 WSHSY and CDR2 SAAADI. The CDR3 extends over 16 amino acids. This CDR3 reads CASSDRGPLLIRGYTF. The CDR3 bases are TGCGCCAGCAGTGATAGGGGGCCCCTCCTAATCCGTGGCTACACCTTC.

This clone was recorded many times. The chain is built from TRBV10-2 and TRBJ2-3, with no clear D. V gave up 6 bases and J gave up 1 base, with 11 bases separating them. Germline CDR1 reads WSHSY; CDR2 reads SAAADI. The CDR3 extends over 14 amino acids. The CDR3 region has the DNA TGCGCCAGCAGCAGAACTACCCGCACAGATACGCAGTATTTT. It yields the protein CASSRTTRTDTQYF.

This clone was seen ten or more times. The rearrangement uses TRBV10-3 and TRBJ2-1, with D maybe TRBD1 (6 bases). CDR3 length: 13 residues. Germline CDR1 and CDR2: ENHRY and SYGVKD. V gave up 0 bases and J gave up 14 bases, with 14 bases separating them. The CDR3 sequence: CAISESEQGEKFF. The CDR3 nucleotides are TGTGCCATCAGTGAGTCGGAACAGGGCGAAAAGTTCTTC.

This clone was counted at least ten times. The chain joins TRBV7-6 to TRBJ2-5; TRBD1 matches 8 bases. CDR1 SGHVS and CDR2 FNYEAQ come from the germline V gene. The junction had 15 bases not matched to a gene; V was cut back by 7 bases and J by 5 bases. CDR3 size: 16 residues. The CDR3 sequence is CASKRGTGTWQETQYF. CDR3 coding DNA: TGTGCCAGCAAGAGAGGGACAGGAACGTGGCAGGAGACCCAGTACTTC.

This clone showed up many times. The chain combines TRBV2 with TRBJ2-5; 9 nucleotides agree with TRBD2. Germline V gene lookup returns CDR1 SNHLY and CDR2 FYNNEI. Unmatched junction bases numbered 11, after V lost 7 bases and J lost 5 bases. The CDR3 sequence is 15 residues long. Here the CDR3 DNA reads TGTGCCAGCACAAATTTAGCGGGGGCCGGGGAGACCCAGTACTTC. Residues: CASTNLAGAGETQYF.

This clone occurred many times. This sequence joins TRBV18 and TRBJ2-1; possible D gene TRBD2, 6 bases. Between the trimmed V and J ends, which lost 1 base and 13 bases, there was a span of 11 bases. Germline CDR1 is KGHSH and CDR2 is LQKENI. This CDR3 region has 12 residues. This chain's CDR3 is CASSPRGETQFF. The DNA for the CDR3 is TGTGCCAGCTCACCACGGGGGGAAACCCAGTTCTTC.

In this sample, this clone turned up many times. DNA for the CDR3: TGTGCCAGTAGTATTTTGGGACTGGGAACCTACGAGCAGTACTTC. It encodes CASSILGLGTYEQYF. The genes are TRBV19 and TRBJ2-7; tentative D call: TRBD2 (6 bases). V was pared by 3 bases and J by 2 bases, with 14 bases between. Germline loops: CDR1 LNHDA, CDR2 SQIVND (reference sequence). The CDR3 sequence is 15 residues long.

This clone was observed many times. This chain joins TRBV5-1 and TRBJ2-5; 7 nucleotides line up with TRBD2. Germline values: CDR1 SGHRS, CDR2 YFSETQ. J lost 2 bases, V lost 4 bases, and 5 bases had no gene match. The CDR3 has 14 amino acids. CDR3 residues: CASSQRDSQETQYF. CDR3 nucleotides: TGCGCCAGCAGCCAGCGGGACTCGCAAGAGACCCAGTACTTC. Supplemented by reference TRBV5-1 and TRBJ2-5, the full variable domain reads KAGVTQTPRYLIKTRGQQVTLSCSPISGHRSVSWYQQTPGQGLQFLFEYFSETQRNKGNFPGRFSGRQFSNSRSEMNVSTLELGDSALYLCASSQRDSQETQYFGPGTRLLVL.

This clone was observed a handful of times. The gene calls are TRBV2 and TRBJ2-5, with D possibly TRBD2 on 5 matching bases. The end of the DNA is better explained by TRBJ2-7, so the J call may be wrong. The CDR3 is 14 residues long. CDR1 is SNHLY, CDR2 FYNNEI, per germline. CDR3 loop: CASQTGYSAYEQYF. CDR3 coding DNA: TGTGCCAGCCAAACGGGGTACAGCGCCTACGAGCAGTACTTC.

This clone occurred many times. The genes are TRBV11-2 and TRBJ1-2, with 8 positions matching TRBD1. The CDR3 contains 14 residues. Unmatched junction bases numbered 4, after V lost 2 bases and J lost 5 bases. Germline V gene data show CDR1 as SGHAT and CDR2 as FQNNGV. Here the CDR3 reads CASSLTGGRYGYTF. CDR3 coding DNA: TGTGCCAGCAGCTTAACAGGGGGGAGGTATGGCTACACCTTC.